These 17 T cell receptor beta chains originate from one sample sequenced in a study of blood T cells in healthy people across ages. A second about 6 to 12 cycle PCR used barcoded and J-beta primers. TCRdb processed the 5' RACE reads anew with MiXCR; each CDR3 protein has one entry. The sample lists around 1.5 million distinct CDR3 sequences, roughly 32% occurring once. Sequencing was carried out using blood. All receptors derive from a woman aged 25 to 39 in good health.

V and J are TRBV28 and TRBJ2-1; the D gene is possibly TRBD2 (6 bases). The CDR3 has 13 residues. Germline CDR1 and CDR2: MDHEN and SYDVKM. The V end was cut by 5 bases, the J end by 7 bases, with 12 bases between. For the CDR3, the DNA is TGTGCCAGCAGTCCACGGGAGTTAAATGAGCAGTTCTTC. It is translated as CASSPRELNEQFF.

CDR3 loop: CASSFESEQFF. CDR3 DNA: TGTGCCAGCAGTTTCGAGTCTGAGCAGTTCTTC. The chain carries TRBV12-3 or TRBV12-4 and TRBJ2-1; D is ambiguous. The CDR3 has 11 amino acids. The ends were cut back, 3 bases at V and 9 bases at J, with 6 bases in the middle.

The chain employs TRBV6-6 and TRBJ1-4; D possibly corresponds to TRBD1 (5 bases). The germline V and J ends were trimmed by 4 bases and 7 bases, with 16 bases remaining between them. The CDR3 spans 15 residues. Germline lookup yields CDR1 MNHNY and CDR2 SVGAGI (reference sequence). CDR3 residues: CASSSPGLDGEKLFF. The CDR3 region has the DNA TGTGCCAGCAGTTCCCCAGGGCTTGATGGTGAAAAACTGTTTTTT.

This clonotype has just one count. It is likely a read error: a sequence one base away is far more abundant. No conserved phenylalanine or tryptophan ends this CDR3, so it is likely a read error. The rearrangement links TRBV12-3 or TRBV12-4 to TRBJ2-7; TRBD1 agrees at 8 bases. CDR3 length: 14 residues. J gave up 0 bases and V 6 bases, and 4 bases lay outside the gene matches. CDR3 amino acids: CASSRDRSSYEQYC. In DNA, the CDR3 is TGTGCCAGCAGCCGGGACAGGAGCTCCTACGAGCAGTACTGC.

In this sample, this clonotype turned up a few times. The genes are TRBV5-5 and TRBJ2-1; possible D gene TRBD2, 6 bases. The CDR3 has 15 residues. Trimming removed 0 bases from V and 8 bases from J, with 15 bases in between. Germline V CDR1 and CDR2: SGHKS, YYEKEE (reference sequence). The CDR3 here is CASSLVRVGSYEQFF. CDR3 sequence (DNA): TGTGCCAGCAGCTTGGTGCGCGTCGGGAGCTATGAGCAGTTCTTC.

This chain links TRBV4-2 with TRBJ1-1; unclear D gene. This CDR3 spans 15 amino acids. The germline CDR1 and CDR2 sequences are LGHNA and YNFKEQ. V lost 4 bases and J 0 bases, leaving 12 bases between the germline ends. In DNA, the CDR3 is TGTGCCAGCAGCCCCCCCGGGGATCTGAACACTGAAGCTTTCTTT. It yields the protein CASSPPGDLNTEAFF.

This chain uses TRBV29-1 with TRBJ2-1, with D maybe TRBD1 (7 bases). V was trimmed by 5 bases and J by 4 bases, leaving 15 bases between them. The CDR3 spans 14 residues. In germline, CDR1 is SQVTM, CDR2 ANQGSEA. The CDR3 nucleotides are TGCAGCGTTCAGGAGGGGGCGAGGTACAATGAGCAGTTCTTC. As protein: CSVQEGARYNEQFF.

The chain employs TRBV14 and TRBJ2-2; no clear D. This CDR3 comprises 16 residues. Germline V gene sequence: CDR1 SGHDN, CDR2 FVKESK. The V and J ends lost 1 base and 4 bases respectively, with 13 bases between them. The CDR3: CASSQVQDFGTGELFF. The CDR3 DNA sequence: TGTGCCAGCAGCCAAGTCCAGGATTTTGGCACCGGGGAGCTGTTTTTT.

This clonotype has just a few counts. This rearrangement joins TRBV5-6 to TRBJ2-1; TRBD2 matches 8 bases. Germline V gives CDR1 SGHDT, CDR2 YYEEEE. The CDR3 loop spans 14 amino acids. Trimming took 4 bases from V and 9 from J; bases not matched to a gene: 9. CDR3 sequence reads: CASSTSGGSVEQFF. DNA for the CDR3: TGTGCCAGCAGCACGAGCGGGGGAAGCGTTGAGCAGTTCTTC.

The J gene is TRBJ2-1, the V gene TRBV2, with 8 bases lining up with TRBD2. This CDR3 comprises 14 residues. Germline lookup yields CDR1 SNHLY and CDR2 FYNNEI. V lost 6 bases to trimming and J lost 5 bases; unmatched junction nucleotides: 6. This CDR3 is CASRVGRADNEQFF. In DNA form, the CDR3 reads TGTGCCAGCAGGGTCGGGAGGGCCGACAATGAGCAGTTCTTC.

This clonotype was seen a few times. The J gene is TRBJ2-4, the V gene TRBV5-1; 7 bases line up with TRBD2. V was clipped by 0 bases and J by 2 bases; unmatched bases: 2. From germline, CDR1 is SGHRS and CDR2 YFSETQ. This CDR3 has 15 residues. The CDR3 sequence is CASSLAGGPKNIQYF. The CDR3 DNA reads as TGCGCCAGCAGCTTGGCGGGGGGACCCAAAAACATTCAGTACTTC.

The J gene is TRBJ1-1, the V gene TRBV5-6; unclear D gene. The germline CDR1 and CDR2 sequences are SGHDT and YYEEEE. The CDR3 extends over 14 amino acids. Trimming removed 6 bases at V and 2 bases at J, with 14 bases between. The CDR3 region has the DNA TGTGCCAGCACGTGGGGTGGTGCCAACACTGAAGCTTTCTTT. Its protein is CASTWGGANTEAFF.

There are a few counts of this clonotype. The rearrangement joins TRBV27 to TRBJ2-1, with 9 bases that match TRBD1. The CDR3 sequence is 14 residues long. V lost 8 bases and J lost 6; bases outside the gene matches: 8. The germline V gene encodes CDR1 MNHEY and CDR2 SMNVEV (reference sequence). CDR3 nucleotide sequence: TGTGCCAGCGGACGGACAGGGGCCATCAATGAGCAGTTCTTC. Translation gives CASGRTGAINEQFF.

This clonotype was counted once. V gene TRBV15 combines with J gene TRBJ2-5; TRBD2 matches 10 bases. TRBJ2-7 explains the end of the DNA better; the J call may be wrong. The CDR3 totals 15 residues. Germline assignment: CDR1 LNHNV and CDR2 YYDKDF (reference sequence). The CDR3 reads CATSPVGLALNEQYF. The DNA of the CDR3 is TGTGCCACCAGTCCGGTGGGACTAGCGCTCAACGAGCAGTACTTC.

This chain connects TRBV6-5 to TRBJ2-1; D remains unclear. Germline assignment: CDR1 MNHEY and CDR2 SVGAGI. Trimming took off 5 bases at V and 0 bases at J, with 14 bases between the two ends. The CDR3 consists of 16 residues. DNA for the CDR3: TGTGCCAGCAGTCACCGGACGCCTAGCTCCTACAATGAGCAGTTCTTC. Translating gives CASSHRTPSSYNEQFF.

In regard to this clonotype: The junction and the germline gene differ at one end; a read error may be behind it. The chain is built from TRBV4-1 and TRBJ2-7, with 11 bases that match TRBD2. The CDR3 consists of 17 residues. CDR1 and CDR2 (germline): MGHRA, YSYEKL. CDR3 sequence: CASSQGLAGGGTYERYF. CDR3 in DNA: TGCGCCAGCAGCCAAGGTCTAGCGGGGGGAGGGACCTACGAGCGGTACTTC.

This clonotype was detected only a few times. The gene calls are TRBV6-1 and TRBJ2-2; D is undetermined. The CDR3 has 12 residues. Germline CDR1 reads MNHNS; CDR2 reads SASEGT. Between the trimmed V and J ends, which lost 6 bases and 6 bases, there was a span of 8 bases. CDR3: CASRVQPGELFF. For the CDR3, the DNA is TGTGCCAGCAGGGTCCAGCCCGGGGAGCTGTTTTTT.